The 25 T cell receptor beta chains below come from one sample, sequenced in a study of siplizumab effects on memory and regulatory T cells. Generated by immunoSEQ multiplex PCR, the TCRdb table keeps only in-frame clones and is missing some. This sample yields roughly 100,000 clones, of which roughly nine tenths are seen a single time; 1% to 1.3% belongs to the top ten. Input material: CD4+ T cells sorted from blood. These TCRs come from a human donor in good health.

This chain links TRBV19 with TRBJ2-7; 7 bases match TRBD1. Germline V CDR1 and CDR2: LNHDA, SQIVND (reference sequence). The CDR3 is 15 amino acids. V was pared by 3 bases and J by 3 bases, with 8 bases of the junction left unmatched. CDR3 in amino acids: CASSISQGINYEQYF. The CDR3 DNA reads TGTGCCAGTAGTATTTCACAGGGGATTAACTACGAGCAGTACTTC.

V usage is TRBV5-1 and J usage is TRBJ2-7, with D hard to call. This CDR3 region has 16 residues. V lost 6 bases, J lost 7 bases, and 26 bases lay in between. CDR1 and CDR2 from the germline V gene are SGHRS and YFSETQ. The CDR3 loop is CASKSSKALPTGEQYF. CDR3 bases: TGCGCCAGCAAGTCGAGTAAGGCACTACCCACCGGGGAGCAGTACTTC. The whole variable domain, filled in from reference TRBV5-1 and TRBJ2-7, reads KAGVTQTPRYLIKTRGQQVTLSCSPISGHRSVSWYQQTPGQGLQFLFEYFSETQRNKGNFPGRFSGRQFSNSRSEMNVSTLELGDSALYLCASKSSKALPTGEQYFGPGTRLTVT.

This chain joins TRBV18 and TRBJ2-2, with TRBD2 identical over 14 bases. The junction had 12 bases not matched to a gene; V was cut back by 5 bases and J by 4 bases. CDR1 is KGHSH, CDR2 LQKENI, per germline. The CDR3 extends over 19 amino acids. Here the CDR3 reads CASSSGLAGVRFLTGELFF. CDR3 bases: TGTGCCAGCTCATCGGGACTAGCGGGAGTGAGGTTTCTCACCGGGGAGCTGTTTTTT. The whole variable domain, filled in from reference TRBV18 and TRBJ2-2, reads NAGVMQNPRHLVRRRGQEARLRCSPMKGHSHVYWYRQLPEEGLKFMVYLQKENIIDESGMPKERFSAEFPKEGPSILRIQQVVRGDSAAYFCASSSGLAGVRFLTGELFFGEGSRLTVL.

This clone was recorded a few times. The V call is TRBV19, the J call TRBJ2-7; D remains unclear. This CDR3 comprises 9 residues. Germline values: CDR1 LNHDA, CDR2 SQIVND (reference sequence). CDR3 amino acids: CVRVYEQYF. DNA of the CDR3: TGTGTCCGGGTCTACGAGCAGTACTTC.

The chain has TRBV2 and TRBJ2-7; D perhaps matches TRBD2 (5 bases). CDR1 and CDR2 from the germline V gene are SNHLY and FYNNEI. The CDR3 totals 15 residues. With 7 bases removed from V and 2 bases from J, the gap between germline ends came to 18 bases. The CDR3 DNA reads TGTGCCAGCAAGAGGAGAGGGATAGAGGCCTACGAGCAGTACTTC. Amino acid sequence: CASKRRGIEAYEQYF.

The rearrangement joins TRBV6-6 to TRBJ2-2; D is unclear. Germline-derived CDR1 and CDR2 are MNHNY and SVGAGI (reference sequence). Trimming shortened V by 2 bases and J by 9 bases, and 7 bases separated the two germline ends. CDR3 length equals 12 residues. The DNA of the CDR3 is TGTGCCAGCAGTTACATGGGCAGGGAGCTGTTTTTT. The encoded protein is CASSYMGRELFF.

The chain has TRBV6-6 and TRBJ2-7; TRBD1 agrees at 9 bases. The CDR3 runs to 14 residues. Germline V lookup: CDR1 MNHNY, CDR2 SVGAGI (reference sequence). Trimming removed 4 bases from V and 5 bases from J; junction bases left unmatched: 6. The CDR3 here is CASSSRQGVDEQYF. For the CDR3, the DNA is TGTGCCAGCAGTTCCAGACAGGGGGTCGACGAGCAGTACTTC.

In DNA form, the CDR3 reads TGTGCCAGCAGCTTATTTCAGGGAGGGCAAGATGAGCAGTTCTTC. This translates into CASSLFQGGQDEQFF. This chain connects TRBV7-2 to TRBJ2-1; 7 bases are a match to TRBD2. The CDR3 is 15 amino acids. J was trimmed by 8 bases and V by 2 bases; bases with no gene match: 9. The germline CDR1 and CDR2 sequences are SGHTA and FQGNSA.

The chain is built from TRBV30 and TRBJ1-2; D unresolved. The germline V gene encodes CDR1 GTSNPN and CDR2 SVGIG (reference sequence). CDR3 length: 15 amino acids. Trimming pared 0 bases from V and 6 bases from J, leaving 17 bases between. The CDR3 nucleotides are TGTGCCTGGAGTGTACTGGTGGGAAGCCCCCATGGCTACACCTTC. It specifies CAWSVLVGSPHGYTF. Based on the CDR3 plus reference TRBV30 and TRBJ1-2, the full variable domain is SQTIHQWPATLVQPVGSPLSLECTVEGTSNPNLYWYRQAAGRGLQLLFYSVGIGQISSEVPQNLSASRPQDRQFILSSKKLLLSDSGFYLCAWSVLVGSPHGYTFGSGTRLTVV.

The J gene is TRBJ2-7, the V gene TRBV5-1, with 8 bases lining up with TRBD2. This CDR3 is built from 15 residues. Germline lookup yields CDR1 SGHRS and CDR2 YFSETQ. Trimming cost V 5 bases and J 4 bases; bases outside gene matches: 11. The CDR3 coding sequence is TGCGCCAGCAGTCGTACGAGCGGGGGTACATACGAGCAGTACTTC. Protein sequence: CASSRTSGGTYEQYF.

The V call is TRBV6-5, the J call TRBJ2-6; weak D call: TRBD1 (6 bases). The V and J ends lost 4 bases and 4 bases respectively, with 11 bases between them. Germline V lookup: CDR1 MNHEY, CDR2 SVGAGI. This CDR3 is built from 15 residues. In DNA form, the CDR3 reads TGTGCCAGCAGTTCAGGACAGCCCGGGGCCAACGTCCTGACTTTC. This encodes CASSSGQPGANVLTF.

The chain couples TRBV5-1 to TRBJ2-3; D possibly corresponds to TRBD2 (7 bases). The CDR3 spans 16 residues. V gave up 1 base and J gave up 9 bases, with 21 bases separating them. The germline V gene has CDR1 SGHRS and CDR2 YFSETQ. CDR3 loop: CASSLIRRGGNGTQYF. The CDR3, as DNA: TGCGCCAGCAGCTTGATCCGCAGGGGAGGGAATGGGACGCAGTATTTT.

J is TRBJ2-4 and V is TRBV5-4; D gene uncertain. Deletions cut 1 base from V and 5 bases from J, with 10 bases between. The CDR3 runs to 14 residues. Germline V CDR1 and CDR2: SGHNT, YYREEE (reference sequence). CDR3 nucleotide sequence: TGTGCCAGCAGCTTGAAGGGTCTCGAAAACATTCAGTACTTC. This encodes CASSLKGLENIQYF.

V gene TRBV7-6 combines with J gene TRBJ2-1; 9 bases map to TRBD2. Germline V CDR1 and CDR2: SGHVS, FNYEAQ. The CDR3 is made up of 16 amino acids. Trimming at V came to 6 bases and at J to 5 bases, leaving 11 bases not matched to a gene. DNA for the CDR3: TGTGCCAGCAGTCACGACGTACTAGCGGGCAACAATGAGCAGTTCTTC. Translation gives CASSHDVLAGNNEQFF.

The chain joins TRBV19 to TRBJ2-7, with 8 bases lining up with TRBD1. The junction had 12 bases not matched to a gene; V was cut back by 4 bases and J by 4 bases. The CDR3 sequence is 16 residues long. Looked up from germline, CDR1 is LNHDA and CDR2 is SQIVND (reference sequence). The DNA of the CDR3 is TGTGCCAGTAGTACTTCCCACAGGGGGACGGCGTACGAGCAGTACTTC. This gives the protein CASSTSHRGTAYEQYF.

This chain links TRBV19 with TRBJ1-2, with D tentatively TRBD1 (5 bases). The CDR3 totals 15 residues. Trimming removed 4 bases at V and 4 bases at J, with 16 bases between. The germline CDR1 and CDR2 sequences are LNHDA and SQIVND (reference sequence). CDR3 region: CASSRGRDLGYGYTF. CDR3 nucleotide sequence: TGTGCCAGTAGTAGAGGCAGGGATCTCGGCTATGGCTACACCTTC.

The V and J genes are TRBV5-4 and TRBJ1-2; 7 positions match TRBD1. Germline V gives CDR1 SGHNT, CDR2 YYREEE (reference sequence). CDR3 length: 13 residues. Germline trimming cut 5 bases from V and 7 bases from J; bases unmatched to any gene: 8. This CDR3 is CASRNTGAGGYTF. CDR3 in DNA: TGTGCCAGCAGAAACACAGGGGCTGGTGGCTACACCTTC.

The chain uses TRBV10-3 and TRBJ2-3; D unresolved. The germline V and J ends were trimmed by 2 bases and 2 bases, with 5 bases remaining between them. Per the germline V gene, CDR1 is ENHRY and CDR2 is SYGVKD. This CDR3 has 13 amino acids. The CDR3 nucleotides read TGTGCCATCAGTGAGGCAAACACAGATACGCAGTATTTT. Protein: CAISEANTDTQYF.

The V and J genes are TRBV6-6 and TRBJ2-1, with 10 nucleotides matching TRBD2. This CDR3 has 16 amino acids. The germline gives CDR1 MNHNY, CDR2 SVGAGI (reference sequence). After removal of 4 bases from V and 4 bases from J, the junction contained 7 bases not matched to a gene. The CDR3 loop reads CASSLLAGLPYNEQFF. The CDR3 DNA reads TGTGCCAGCAGTTTACTAGCGGGATTGCCGTACAATGAGCAGTTCTTC.

The V call is TRBV7-9, the J call TRBJ1-1; D ambiguous. Trimming shortened V by 1 base and J by 0 bases, and 3 bases separated the two germline ends. Germline loops: CDR1 SEHNR, CDR2 FQNEAQ (reference sequence). The CDR3 loop spans 13 amino acids. The CDR3: CASSLEMNTEAFF. CDR3 nucleotide sequence: TGTGCCAGCAGCTTAGAAATGAACACTGAAGCTTTCTTT.

Only a few counts were recorded for this clone. This chain uses TRBV25-1 with TRBJ1-4; TRBD1 aligns across 9 bases. This CDR3 is built from 14 residues. Germline V gene sequence: CDR1 MGHDK, CDR2 SYGVNS. V gave up 4 bases and J gave up 8 bases; unmatched junction bases: 5. This CDR3 is CASSATGGWEKLFF. In DNA form, the CDR3 reads TGTGCCAGCAGTGCCACAGGGGGCTGGGAAAAACTGTTTTTT.

This chain uses TRBV6-5 with TRBJ1-5; D uncertain. Germline CDR1 MNHEY, CDR2 SVGAGI. This CDR3 contains 15 residues. V dropped 5 bases and J dropped 1 base, with 12 bases sitting between them. CDR3 bases: TGTGCCAGCAGTAGAACGAGAGGAAGCAATCAGCCCCAGCATTTT. It yields the protein CASSRTRGSNQPQHF.

This chain uses TRBV2 with TRBJ2-1; D call uncertain. The length of the CDR3 is 17 residues. The germline V gene encodes CDR1 SNHLY and CDR2 FYNNEI. V gave up 7 bases and J gave up 9 bases, with 28 bases separating them. CDR3 region: CASKKIQWRPRDGEQFF. Written as DNA, the CDR3 is TGTGCCAGCAAAAAAATACAGTGGCGGCCCAGAGACGGTGAGCAGTTCTTC.

The rearrangement uses TRBV11-3 and TRBJ2-3; the D gene is possibly TRBD2 (5 bases). Per the germline V gene, CDR1 is SGHNT and CDR2 is YENEEA. Trimming took 5 bases from V and 6 from J, leaving 15 bases between them. The CDR3 contains 14 residues. The CDR3 nucleotides read TGTGCCAGCAGCCCAGGTGGCCGAGGGGATACGCAGTATTTT. This encodes CASSPGGRGDTQYF.

The chain carries TRBV9 and TRBJ2-1; a possible D gene is TRBD2 (6 bases). Trimming removed 4 bases from V and 8 bases from J, with 16 bases in between. CDR1 and CDR2 from the germline V gene are SGDLS and YYNGEE. The CDR3 length is 14 residues. In nucleotides, the CDR3 is TGTGCCAGCAGCCCCAGACTAGTTTTTGATGAGCAGTTCTTC. Amino acids: CASSPRLVFDEQFF.